This T cell receptor (beta chain) is drawn from a study of T cell changes during pregnancy in multiple sclerosis. The CDR3 runs to 16 residues. Trimming took 3 bases from V and 1 from J; bases not matched to a gene: 7. CDR1 and CDR2 (germline): MDHEN, SYDVKM. The table came from immunoSEQ multiplex PCR; TCRdb's copy has only in-frame clones and leaves some out. The sample contains around 69,000 clones, more than 80% of which appear only once. The chain has TRBV28 and TRBJ2-7, with 9 nucleotides matching TRBD2. The starting material was peripheral blood, obtained in the third trimester of pregnancy. This clonotype was sampled from a female donor with multiple sclerosis, enrolled in a pregnancy study. The CDR3, as DNA: TGTGCCAGCAGTTTTTCCCTAGCGGGACTATCCTACGAGCAGTACTTC. This sequence encodes CASSFSLAGLSYEQYF.